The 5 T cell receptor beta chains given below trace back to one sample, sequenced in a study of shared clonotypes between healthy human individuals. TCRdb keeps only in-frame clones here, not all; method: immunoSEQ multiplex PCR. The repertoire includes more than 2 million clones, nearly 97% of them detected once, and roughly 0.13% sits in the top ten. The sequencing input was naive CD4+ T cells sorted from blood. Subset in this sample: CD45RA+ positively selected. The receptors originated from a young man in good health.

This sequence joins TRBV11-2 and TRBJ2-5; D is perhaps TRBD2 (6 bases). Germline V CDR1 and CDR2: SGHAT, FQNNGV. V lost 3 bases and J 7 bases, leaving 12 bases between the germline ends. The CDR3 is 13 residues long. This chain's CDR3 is CASSLGGAGTQYF. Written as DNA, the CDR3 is TGTGCCAGCAGCTTGGGGGGAGCGGGGACCCAGTACTTC. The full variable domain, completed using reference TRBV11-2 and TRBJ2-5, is EAGVAQSPRYKIIEKRQSVAFWCNPISGHATLYWYQQILGQGPKLLIQFQNNGVVDDSQLPKDRFSAERLKGVDSTLKIQPAKLEDSAVYLCASSLGGAGTQYFGPGTRLLVL.

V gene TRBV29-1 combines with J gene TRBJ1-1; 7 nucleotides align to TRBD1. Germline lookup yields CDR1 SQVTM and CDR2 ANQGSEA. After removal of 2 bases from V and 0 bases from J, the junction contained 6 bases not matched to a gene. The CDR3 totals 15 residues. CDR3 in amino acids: CSVERGTAMNTEAFF. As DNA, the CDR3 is TGCAGCGTTGAACGGGGGACAGCCATGAACACTGAAGCTTTCTTT.

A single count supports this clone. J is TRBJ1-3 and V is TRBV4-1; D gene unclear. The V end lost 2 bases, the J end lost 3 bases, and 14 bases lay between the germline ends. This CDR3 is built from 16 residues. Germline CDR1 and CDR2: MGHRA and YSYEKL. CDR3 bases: TGCGCCAGCAGCCAACCTACGGGCCCGCGTGGAAACACCATATATTTT. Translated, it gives CASSQPTGPRGNTIYF.

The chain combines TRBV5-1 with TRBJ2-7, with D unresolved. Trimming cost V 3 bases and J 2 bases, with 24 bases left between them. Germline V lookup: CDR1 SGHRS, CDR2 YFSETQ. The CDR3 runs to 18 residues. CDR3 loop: CASSSMDTTYYGTYEQYF. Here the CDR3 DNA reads TGCGCCAGCAGCTCCATGGATACTACATACTATGGGACCTACGAGCAGTACTTC.

CDR3 protein: CASSIDRTRRYGYTF. Here the CDR3 DNA reads TGTGCCAGTAGTATAGATCGGACAAGGCGCTATGGCTACACCTTC. This chain links TRBV19 with TRBJ1-2; the D gene is possibly TRBD1 (5 bases). Germline loops: CDR1 LNHDA, CDR2 SQIVND (reference sequence). The CDR3 totals 15 residues. V lost 0 bases and J 4 bases, leaving 12 bases between the germline ends.